Below are 8 T cell receptor beta chains sequenced from a single sample in a study of siplizumab effects on memory and regulatory T cells. TCRdb's table, derived via immunoSEQ multiplex PCR, lists solely in-frame clones and lacks some. The sample includes about 70,000 clones, 75% to 90% of them seen just once. Source material: Tregs sorted from blood. The receptors here all came from a human donor in good health.

The chain couples TRBV2 to TRBJ2-2; 8 bases align to TRBD2. Germline trimming cut 1 base from V and 5 bases from J; bases unmatched to any gene: 6. In germline, CDR1 is SNHLY, CDR2 FYNNEI. This CDR3 comprises 16 residues. The CDR3: CASSEGSSGWTGELFF. The DNA for the CDR3 is TGTGCCAGCAGTGAAGGTTCTAGCGGGTGGACCGGGGAGCTGTTTTTT.

The V call is TRBV5-1, the J call TRBJ2-5; 7 bases agree with TRBD1. Germline-derived CDR1 and CDR2 are SGHRS and YFSETQ. This CDR3 comprises 14 residues. V shed 2 bases and J 5 bases; nucleotides not matched to a gene: 6. The chain's CDR3 is CASSFNRGLETQYF. In DNA, the CDR3 is TGCGCCAGCAGCTTTAACAGGGGTTTGGAGACCCAGTACTTC. The complete variable domain, with remaining parts taken from reference TRBV5-1 and TRBJ2-5, reads KAGVTQTPRYLIKTRGQQVTLSCSPISGHRSVSWYQQTPGQGLQFLFEYFSETQRNKGNFPGRFSGRQFSNSRSEMNVSTLELGDSALYLCASSFNRGLETQYFGPGTRLLVL.

J is TRBJ2-7 and V is TRBV2, with D tentatively TRBD2 (6 bases). V dropped 2 bases and J dropped 12 bases, with 17 bases sitting between them. The CDR3 sequence is 13 residues long. In germline, CDR1 is SNHLY, CDR2 FYNNEI. The CDR3 is CASSEIGGTRRYF. In nucleotides, the CDR3 is TGTGCCAGCAGTGAAATTGGAGGGACCCGGCGGTACTTC.

The chain uses TRBV9 and TRBJ2-1; D is unresolved. Germline CDR1 and CDR2: SGDLS and YYNGEE. Trimming took off 4 bases at V and 0 bases at J, with 11 bases between the two ends. The CDR3 spans 15 residues. The CDR3 coding sequence is TGTGCCAGCAGCTTCACGGGCAGCTCCTACAATGAGCAGTTCTTC. Protein sequence: CASSFTGSSYNEQFF. Variable domain in full (rest from reference TRBV9 and TRBJ2-1): DSGVTQTPKHLITATGQRVTLRCSPRSGDLSVYWYQQSLDQGLQFLIQYYNGEERAKGNILERFSAQQFPDLHSELNLSSLELGDSALYFCASSFTGSSYNEQFFGPGTRLTVL.

The chain combines TRBV5-1 with TRBJ2-1; TRBD2 matches at 7 bases. This CDR3 has 15 residues. The V gene's germline CDR1 is SGHRS and CDR2 YFSETQ. Trimming removed 4 bases from V and 4 bases from J; junction bases left unmatched: 8. The CDR3 DNA reads TGCGCCAGCAGCCCACAGCGGGGTGGGTACAATGAGCAGTTCTTC. Its protein is CASSPQRGGYNEQFF. Using reference TRBV5-1 and TRBJ2-1 for the parts outside the CDR3, the full variable domain is KAGVTQTPRYLIKTRGQQVTLSCSPISGHRSVSWYQQTPGQGLQFLFEYFSETQRNKGNFPGRFSGRQFSNSRSEMNVSTLELGDSALYLCASSPQRGGYNEQFFGPGTRLTVL.

The V call is TRBV6-6, the J call TRBJ2-7, with D hard to call. CDR3 length equals 12 residues. Trimming removed 2 bases from V and 6 bases from J, with 8 bases in between. Germline V CDR1 and CDR2: MNHNY, SVGAGI (reference sequence). CDR3 in DNA: TGTGCCAGCAGTTACATAGGGTTCGAGCAGTACTTC. It translates to CASSYIGFEQYF.

This clone was detected once. V is TRBV10-3 and J is TRBJ2-1, with a tentative D call TRBD2 (6 bases). The V and J ends lost 6 bases and 7 bases respectively, with 13 bases between them. CDR1 is ENHRY and CDR2 is SYGVKD in the germline V gene. This CDR3 region has 13 residues. CDR3 sequence: CAIRGGIGNEQFF. CDR3 coding DNA: TGTGCCATCAGGGGAGGTATAGGGAATGAGCAGTTCTTC.

The DNA of the CDR3 is TGTGCCAGCAGTTTGTTATCGGTTAGGTCCTACAATGAGCAGTTCTTC. Translating gives CASSLLSVRSYNEQFF. The J gene is TRBJ2-1, the V gene TRBV28; D is unresolved. The CDR3 has 16 amino acids. CDR1 MDHEN and CDR2 SYDVKM come from the germline V gene. Between the trimmed V and J ends, which lost 3 bases and 1 base, there was a span of 13 bases.